This record covers a single TCR beta chain. Only healthy Caucasians were included as donors. This sample stems from a study of identical twins. Via MiXCR, TCRdb re-called the 5' RACE reads, giving one row per CDR3 protein. The sample holds 230,000 or so distinct CDR3 sequences, approximately 8.6% seen once. This same sample was also taken into another study, of yellow fever vaccine responses in identical twins. That study adds: The authors reported partly convergent, partly personalized vaccine responses in identical twins.

The sequencing input was CD8+ T cells sorted from blood. The clonotype was recovered from a woman between 18 and 29 years old in good health.

The CDR3 DNA follows: TGTGCCAGCATCCAGTCGCCCTACAATGAGCAGTTCTTC. It is translated as CASIQSPYNEQFF. V and J are TRBV25-1 and TRBJ2-1; no reliable D call. V lost 7 bases and J 2 bases, leaving 9 bases between the germline ends. The CDR3 is 13 amino acids. Germline loops: CDR1 MGHDK, CDR2 SYGVNS.